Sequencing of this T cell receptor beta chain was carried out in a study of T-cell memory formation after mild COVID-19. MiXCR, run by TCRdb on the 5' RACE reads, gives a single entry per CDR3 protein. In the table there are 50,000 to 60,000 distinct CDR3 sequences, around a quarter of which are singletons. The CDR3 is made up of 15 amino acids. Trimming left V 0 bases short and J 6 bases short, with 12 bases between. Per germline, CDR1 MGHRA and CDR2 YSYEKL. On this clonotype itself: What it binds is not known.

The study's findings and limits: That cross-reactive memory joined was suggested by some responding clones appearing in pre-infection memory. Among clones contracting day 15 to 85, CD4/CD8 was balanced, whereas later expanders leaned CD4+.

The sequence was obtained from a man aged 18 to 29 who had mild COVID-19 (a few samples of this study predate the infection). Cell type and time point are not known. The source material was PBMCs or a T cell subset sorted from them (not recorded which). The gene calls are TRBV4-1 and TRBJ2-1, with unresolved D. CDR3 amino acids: CASSQDGSWRNEQFF. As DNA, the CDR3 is TGCGCCAGCAGCCAAGATGGGTCTTGGCGCAATGAGCAGTTCTTC.